This T cell receptor (beta chain) was identified during a study of PD-L1 blockade in urothelial cancer. Time point given: peripheral blood 6 weeks after treatment start. Patient sample counts ranged from 1 to 8, pretreatment and on-treatment. The protocol was immunoSEQ multiplex PCR, while the TCRdb copy is restricted to in-frame clones and leaves out a portion. The data contain over 15,000 clones, approximately 82% of them seen just once; the ten biggest clones take up approximately 1.7%. Sequences were derived from PBMCs, sampled around atezolizumab (anti-PD-L1) treatment. The sequence was collected from a man aged 50-60 years with urothelial cancer.

The CDR3 reads CATSRDKGTGNTEAFF. The CDR3, as DNA: TGTGCCACCAGCAGAGATAAAGGGACAGGCAACACTGAAGCTTTCTTT. The V and J genes are TRBV15 and TRBJ1-1, with 8 bases identical to TRBD1. This CDR3 is 16 amino acids long. V was pared by 0 bases and J by 2 bases, with 5 bases of the junction left unmatched. From germline, CDR1 is LNHNV and CDR2 YYDKDF (reference sequence).